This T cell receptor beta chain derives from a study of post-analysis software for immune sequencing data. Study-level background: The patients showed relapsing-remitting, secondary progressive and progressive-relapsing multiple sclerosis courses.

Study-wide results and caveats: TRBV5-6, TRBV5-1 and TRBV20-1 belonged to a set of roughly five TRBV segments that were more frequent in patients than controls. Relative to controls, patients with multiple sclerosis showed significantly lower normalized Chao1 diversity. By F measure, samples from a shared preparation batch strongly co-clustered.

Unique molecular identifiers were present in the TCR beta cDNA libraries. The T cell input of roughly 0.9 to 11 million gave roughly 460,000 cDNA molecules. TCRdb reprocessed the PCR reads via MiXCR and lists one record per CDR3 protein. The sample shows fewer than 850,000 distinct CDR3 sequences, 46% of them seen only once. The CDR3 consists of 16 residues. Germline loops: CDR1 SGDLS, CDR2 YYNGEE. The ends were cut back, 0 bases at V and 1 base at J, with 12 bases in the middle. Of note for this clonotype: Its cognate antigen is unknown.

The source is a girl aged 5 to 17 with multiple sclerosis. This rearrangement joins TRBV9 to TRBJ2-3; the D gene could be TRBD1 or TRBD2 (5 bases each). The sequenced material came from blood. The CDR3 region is CASSVGSGRRTDTQYF. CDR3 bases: TGTGCCAGCAGCGTAGGTTCGGGACGCCGCACAGATACGCAGTATTTT.